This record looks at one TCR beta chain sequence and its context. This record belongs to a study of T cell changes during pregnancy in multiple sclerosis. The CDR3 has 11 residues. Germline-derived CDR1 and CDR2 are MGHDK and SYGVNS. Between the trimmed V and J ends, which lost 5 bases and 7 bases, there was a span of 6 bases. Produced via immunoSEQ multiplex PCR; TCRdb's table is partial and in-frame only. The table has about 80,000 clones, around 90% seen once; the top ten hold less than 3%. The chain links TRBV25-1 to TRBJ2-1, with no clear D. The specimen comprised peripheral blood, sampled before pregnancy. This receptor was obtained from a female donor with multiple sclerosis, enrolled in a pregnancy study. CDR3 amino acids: CASSPGNEQFF. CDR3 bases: TGTGCCAGCAGTCCCGGGAATGAGCAGTTCTTC. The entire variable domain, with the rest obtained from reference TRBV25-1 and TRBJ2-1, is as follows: EADIYQTPRYLVIGTGKKITLECSQTMGHDKMYWYQQDPGMELHLIHYSYGVNSTEKGDLSSESTVSRIRTEHFPLTLESARPSHTSQYLCASSPGNEQFFGPGTRLTVL.